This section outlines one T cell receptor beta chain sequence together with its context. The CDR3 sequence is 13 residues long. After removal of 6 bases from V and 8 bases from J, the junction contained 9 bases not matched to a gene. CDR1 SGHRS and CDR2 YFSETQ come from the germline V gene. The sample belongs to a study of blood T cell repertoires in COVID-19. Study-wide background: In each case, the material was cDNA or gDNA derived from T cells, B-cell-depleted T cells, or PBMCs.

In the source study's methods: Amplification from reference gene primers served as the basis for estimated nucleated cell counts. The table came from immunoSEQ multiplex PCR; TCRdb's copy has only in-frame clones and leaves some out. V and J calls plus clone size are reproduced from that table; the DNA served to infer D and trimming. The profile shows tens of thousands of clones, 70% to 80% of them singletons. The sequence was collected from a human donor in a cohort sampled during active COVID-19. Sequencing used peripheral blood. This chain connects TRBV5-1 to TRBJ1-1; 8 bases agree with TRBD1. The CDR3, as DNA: TGCGCCAGCACCGCAACAGGGGGTAACGAAGCTTTCTTT. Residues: CASTATGGNEAFF.